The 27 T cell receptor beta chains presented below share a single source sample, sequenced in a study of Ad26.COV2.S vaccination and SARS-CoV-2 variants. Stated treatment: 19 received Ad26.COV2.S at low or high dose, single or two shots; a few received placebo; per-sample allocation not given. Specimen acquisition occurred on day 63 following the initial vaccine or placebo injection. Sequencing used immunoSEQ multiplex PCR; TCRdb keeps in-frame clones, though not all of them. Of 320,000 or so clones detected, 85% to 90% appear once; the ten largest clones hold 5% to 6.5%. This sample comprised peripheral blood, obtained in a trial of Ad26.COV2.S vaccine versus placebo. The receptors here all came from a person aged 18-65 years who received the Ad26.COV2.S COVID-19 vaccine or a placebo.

The CDR3 here is CASSREEAGNTIYF. CDR3 DNA: TGTGCCAGCAGTCGGGAAGAAGCTGGAAACACCATATATTTT. V and J are TRBV6-5 and TRBJ1-3; D gene uncertain. V was trimmed by 5 bases and J by 2 bases, leaving 10 bases between them. Per the germline V gene, CDR1 is MNHEY and CDR2 is SVGAGI. The CDR3 sequence is 14 residues long.

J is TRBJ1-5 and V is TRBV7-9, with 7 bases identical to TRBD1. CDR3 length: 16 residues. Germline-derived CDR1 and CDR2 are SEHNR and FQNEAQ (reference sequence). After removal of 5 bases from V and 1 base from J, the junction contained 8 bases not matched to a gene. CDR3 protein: CASSLSGTASNQPQHF. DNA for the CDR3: TGTGCCAGCAGCCTCTCCGGGACAGCAAGCAATCAGCCCCAGCATTTT.

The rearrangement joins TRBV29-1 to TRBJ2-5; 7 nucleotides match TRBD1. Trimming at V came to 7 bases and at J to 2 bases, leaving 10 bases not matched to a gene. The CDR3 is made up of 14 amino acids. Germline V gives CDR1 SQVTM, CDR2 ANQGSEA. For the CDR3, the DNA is TGCAGCGCCACCCCAGGGACAGAACAAGAGACCCAGTACTTC. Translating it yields CSATPGTEQETQYF.

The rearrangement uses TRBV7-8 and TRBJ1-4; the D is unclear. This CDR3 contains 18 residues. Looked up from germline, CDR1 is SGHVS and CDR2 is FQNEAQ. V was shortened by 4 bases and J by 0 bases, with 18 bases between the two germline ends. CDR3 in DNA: TGTGCCAGCAGCTCGACCCGACTGAATCTCGCAACTAATGAAAAACTGTTTTTT. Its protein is CASSSTRLNLATNEKLFF. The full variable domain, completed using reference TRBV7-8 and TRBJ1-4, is GAGVSQSPRYKVAKRGQDVALRCDPISGHVSLFWYQQALGQGPEFLTYFQNEAQLDKSGLPSDRFFAERPEGSVSTLKIQRTQQEDSAVYLCASSSTRLNLATNEKLFFGSGTQLSVL.

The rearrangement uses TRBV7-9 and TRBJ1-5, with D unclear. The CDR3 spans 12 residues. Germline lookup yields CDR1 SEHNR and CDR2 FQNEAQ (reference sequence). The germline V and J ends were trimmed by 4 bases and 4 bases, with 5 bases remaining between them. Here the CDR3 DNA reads TGTGCCAGCAGCTCATTAAATCAGCCCCAGCATTTT. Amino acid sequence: CASSSLNQPQHF.

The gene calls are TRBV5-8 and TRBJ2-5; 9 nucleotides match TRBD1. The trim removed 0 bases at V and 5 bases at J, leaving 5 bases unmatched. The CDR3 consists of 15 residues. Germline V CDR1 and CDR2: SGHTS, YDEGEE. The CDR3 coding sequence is TGTGCCAGCAGCTTGGGGACAGGGGATTTTGAGACCCAGTACTTC. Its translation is CASSLGTGDFETQYF.

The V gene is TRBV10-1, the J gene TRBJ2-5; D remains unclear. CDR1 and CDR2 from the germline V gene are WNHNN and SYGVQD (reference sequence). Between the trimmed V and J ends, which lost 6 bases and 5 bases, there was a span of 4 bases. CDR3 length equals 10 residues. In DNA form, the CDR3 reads TGCGCCAGCAGGAAGGAGACCCAGTACTTC. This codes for CASRKETQYF.

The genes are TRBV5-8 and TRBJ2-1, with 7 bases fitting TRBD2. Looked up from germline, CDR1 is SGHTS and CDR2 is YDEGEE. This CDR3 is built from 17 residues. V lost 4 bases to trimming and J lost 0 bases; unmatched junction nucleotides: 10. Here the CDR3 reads CASSKTAGDYSYNEQFF. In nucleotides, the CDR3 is TGTGCCAGCAGCAAGACGGCGGGGGACTACTCCTACAATGAGCAGTTCTTC.

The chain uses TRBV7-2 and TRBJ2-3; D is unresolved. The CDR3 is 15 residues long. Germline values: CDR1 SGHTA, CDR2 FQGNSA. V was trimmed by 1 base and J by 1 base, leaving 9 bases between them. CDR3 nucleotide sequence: TGTGCCAGCAGCTTAGATGTCTGGGGCACAGATACGCAGTATTTT. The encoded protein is CASSLDVWGTDTQYF.

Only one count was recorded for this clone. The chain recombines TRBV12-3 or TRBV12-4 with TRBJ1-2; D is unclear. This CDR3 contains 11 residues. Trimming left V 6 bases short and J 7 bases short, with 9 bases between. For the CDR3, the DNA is TGTGCCAGCAGCCCAGGTTTTGGCTACACCTTC. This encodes CASSPGFGYTF.

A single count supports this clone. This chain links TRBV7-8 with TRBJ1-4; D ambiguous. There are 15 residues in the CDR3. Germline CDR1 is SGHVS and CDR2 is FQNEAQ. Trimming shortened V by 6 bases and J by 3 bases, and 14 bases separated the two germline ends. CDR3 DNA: TGTGCCAGCAGGCCCTCAGGCGTCCCTAATGAAAAACTGTTTTTT. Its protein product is CASRPSGVPNEKLFF.

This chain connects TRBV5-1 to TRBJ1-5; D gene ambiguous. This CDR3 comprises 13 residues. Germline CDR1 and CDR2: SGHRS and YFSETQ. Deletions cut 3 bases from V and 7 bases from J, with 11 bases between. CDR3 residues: CASSSMPEQPQHF. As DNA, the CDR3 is TGCGCCAGCAGCTCGATGCCGGAGCAGCCCCAGCATTTT.

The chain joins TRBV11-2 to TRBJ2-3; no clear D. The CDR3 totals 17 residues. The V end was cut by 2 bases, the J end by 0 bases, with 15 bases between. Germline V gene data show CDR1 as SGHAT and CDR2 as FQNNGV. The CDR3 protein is CASSLWFRVFSTDTQYF. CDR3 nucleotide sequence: TGTGCCAGCAGCTTATGGTTTCGGGTTTTCAGCACAGATACGCAGTATTTT.

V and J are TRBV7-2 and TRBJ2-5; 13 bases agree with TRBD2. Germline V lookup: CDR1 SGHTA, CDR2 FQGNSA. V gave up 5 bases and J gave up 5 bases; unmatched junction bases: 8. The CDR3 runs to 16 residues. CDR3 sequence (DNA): TGTGCCAGCAGCCCCCGACTAGCGGGGGGCGTGGAGACCCAGTACTTC. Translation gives CASSPRLAGGVETQYF. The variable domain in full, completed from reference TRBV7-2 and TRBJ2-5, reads GAGVSQSPSNKVTEKGKDVELRCDPISGHTALYWYRQSLGQGLEFLIYFQGNSAPDKSGLPSDRFSAERTGGSVSTLTIQRTQQEDSAVYLCASSPRLAGGVETQYFGPGTRLLVL.

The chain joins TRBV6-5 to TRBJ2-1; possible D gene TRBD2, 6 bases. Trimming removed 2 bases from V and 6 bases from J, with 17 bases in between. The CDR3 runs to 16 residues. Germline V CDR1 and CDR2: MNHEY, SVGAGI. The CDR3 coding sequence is TGTGCCAGCAGTTACCCCTCGGGGGAAGTAGTCAATGAGCAGTTCTTC. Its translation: CASSYPSGEVVNEQFF.

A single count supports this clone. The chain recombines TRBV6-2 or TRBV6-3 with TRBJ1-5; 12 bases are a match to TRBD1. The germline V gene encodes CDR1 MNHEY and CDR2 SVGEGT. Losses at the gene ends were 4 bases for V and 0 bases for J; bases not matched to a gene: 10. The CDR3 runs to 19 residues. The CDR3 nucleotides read TGTGCCAGCAGTTCCTTGGGACAGGGGGCAAAATCTAGCAATCAGCCCCAGCATTTT. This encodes CASSSLGQGAKSSNQPQHF.

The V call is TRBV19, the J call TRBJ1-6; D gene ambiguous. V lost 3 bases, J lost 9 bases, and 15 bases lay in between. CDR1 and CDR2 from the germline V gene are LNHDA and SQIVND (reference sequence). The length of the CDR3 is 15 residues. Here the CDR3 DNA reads TGTGCCAGTAGTATCGGATCGGGGTATCGTTCACCCCTCCACTTT. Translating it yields CASSIGSGYRSPLHF.

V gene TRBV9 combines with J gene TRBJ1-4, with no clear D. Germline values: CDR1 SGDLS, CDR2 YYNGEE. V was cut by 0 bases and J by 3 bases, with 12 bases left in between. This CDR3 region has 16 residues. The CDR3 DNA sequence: TGTGCCAGCAGCGTAGACGTGACCGAGGCTAATGAAAAACTGTTTTTT. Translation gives CASSVDVTEANEKLFF. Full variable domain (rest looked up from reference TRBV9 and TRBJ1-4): DSGVTQTPKHLITATGQRVTLRCSPRSGDLSVYWYQQSLDQGLQFLIQYYNGEERAKGNILERFSAQQFPDLHSELNLSSLELGDSALYFCASSVDVTEANEKLFFGSGTQLSVL.

The CDR3 DNA is TGCGCCAGCAGCCAAGATCCCGTCGACTTAGACACTGAAGCTTTCTTT. It specifies CASSQDPVDLDTEAFF. V is TRBV4-1 and J is TRBJ1-1; D is ambiguous. Trimming shortened V by 0 bases and J by 3 bases, and 14 bases separated the two germline ends. This CDR3 spans 16 amino acids. The V gene's germline CDR1 is MGHRA and CDR2 YSYEKL.

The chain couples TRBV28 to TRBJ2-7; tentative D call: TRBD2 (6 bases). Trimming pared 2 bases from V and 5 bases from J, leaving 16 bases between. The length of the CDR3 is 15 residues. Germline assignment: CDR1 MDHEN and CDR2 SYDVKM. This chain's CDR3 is CASSLLSGTGDEQYF. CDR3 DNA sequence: TGTGCCAGCAGTTTACTGTCGGGGACGGGGGACGAGCAGTACTTC. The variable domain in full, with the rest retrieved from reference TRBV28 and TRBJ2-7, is DVKVTQSSRYLVKRTGEKVFLECVQDMDHENMFWYRQDPGLGLRLIYFSYDVKMKEKGDIPEGYSVSREKKERFSLILESASTNQTSMYLCASSLLSGTGDEQYFGPGTRLTVT.

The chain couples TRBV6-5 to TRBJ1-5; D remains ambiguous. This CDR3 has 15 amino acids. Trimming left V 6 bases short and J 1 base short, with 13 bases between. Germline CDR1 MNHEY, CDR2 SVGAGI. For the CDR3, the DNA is TGTGCCAGCAGACCCCAAGATGTGAGCAATCAGCCCCAGCATTTT. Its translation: CASRPQDVSNQPQHF.

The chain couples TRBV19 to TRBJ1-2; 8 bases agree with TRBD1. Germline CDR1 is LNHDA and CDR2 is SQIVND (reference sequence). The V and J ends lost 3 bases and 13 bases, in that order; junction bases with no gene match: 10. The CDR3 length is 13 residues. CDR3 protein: CASSIQGTGLPTF. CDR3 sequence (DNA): TGTGCCAGTAGTATCCAAGGGACAGGTCTTCCCACCTTC.

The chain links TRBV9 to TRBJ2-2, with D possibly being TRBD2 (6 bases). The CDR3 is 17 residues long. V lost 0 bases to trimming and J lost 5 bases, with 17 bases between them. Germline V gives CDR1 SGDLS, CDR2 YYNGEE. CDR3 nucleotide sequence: TGTGCCAGCAGCGTAGTGGAGGGAGTAGGGACTACCGGGGAGCTGTTTTTT. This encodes CASSVVEGVGTTGELFF.

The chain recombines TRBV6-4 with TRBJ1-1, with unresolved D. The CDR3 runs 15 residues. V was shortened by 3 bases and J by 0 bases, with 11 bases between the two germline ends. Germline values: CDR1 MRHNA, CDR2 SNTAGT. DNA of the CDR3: TGTGCCAGCAGTGATAGGCAAGGCTTGAACACTGAAGCTTTCTTT. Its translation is CASSDRQGLNTEAFF.

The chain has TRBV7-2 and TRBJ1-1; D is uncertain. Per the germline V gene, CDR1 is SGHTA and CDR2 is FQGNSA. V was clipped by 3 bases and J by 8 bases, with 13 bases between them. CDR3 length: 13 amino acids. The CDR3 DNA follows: TGTGCCAGCAGCTTTGGAAGCGCCCTAGAAGCTTTCTTT. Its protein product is CASSFGSALEAFF.

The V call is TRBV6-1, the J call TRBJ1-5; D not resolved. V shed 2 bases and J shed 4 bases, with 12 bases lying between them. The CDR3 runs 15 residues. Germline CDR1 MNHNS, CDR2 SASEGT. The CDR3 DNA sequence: TGTGCCAGCAGTGAACAGGCTAAACAAAATCAGCCCCAGCATTTT. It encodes CASSEQAKQNQPQHF.

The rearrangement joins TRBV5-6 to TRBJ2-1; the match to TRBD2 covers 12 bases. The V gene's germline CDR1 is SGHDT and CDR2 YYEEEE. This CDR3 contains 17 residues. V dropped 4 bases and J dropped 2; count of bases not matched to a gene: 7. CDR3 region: CASSRYASGRAYNEQFF. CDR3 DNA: TGTGCCAGCAGCCGATATGCTAGCGGGAGGGCCTACAATGAGCAGTTCTTC.